The clone carrying this T cell receptor beta chain was seen a handful of times. Its target is not known. The PCR used 60 Vbeta and 13 Jbeta primers. Authors' methods: Per a later analysis, the number of unique TCR beta chains was some 80 million, of which around 9.9 million were shared. The protocol was immunoSEQ multiplex PCR, while the TCRdb copy is restricted to in-frame clones and leaves out a portion. For V, J and clone size, that table is used; D and trimming come from the DNA. Of about 140,000 clones detected, around 84% appear once; the ten largest clones hold about 2.4%. The length of the CDR3 is 14 residues. Germline V gene data show CDR1 as SQVTM and CDR2 as ANQGSEA. V shed 2 bases and J 7 bases; nucleotides not matched to a gene: 5. The sample is drawn from a study of cytomegalovirus exposure and HLA in healthy donors. Findings of the study overall: Immune exposure data for these donors was limited to CMV serostatus. Most subjects had HLA-A and HLA-B alleles reportedly predicted accurately by TCR beta sequences. A highly shared variant cluster was judged a likely technical artifact.

Source material: PBMCs. The chain has TRBV29-1 and TRBJ2-1, with 10 bases fitting TRBD1. The TCR was taken from a man in his forties or fifties in good health and CMV-seronegative. CDR3 sequence reads: CSVERDRGLNEQFF. CDR3 bases: TGCAGCGTTGAAAGGGACAGGGGTTTAAATGAGCAGTTCTTC.